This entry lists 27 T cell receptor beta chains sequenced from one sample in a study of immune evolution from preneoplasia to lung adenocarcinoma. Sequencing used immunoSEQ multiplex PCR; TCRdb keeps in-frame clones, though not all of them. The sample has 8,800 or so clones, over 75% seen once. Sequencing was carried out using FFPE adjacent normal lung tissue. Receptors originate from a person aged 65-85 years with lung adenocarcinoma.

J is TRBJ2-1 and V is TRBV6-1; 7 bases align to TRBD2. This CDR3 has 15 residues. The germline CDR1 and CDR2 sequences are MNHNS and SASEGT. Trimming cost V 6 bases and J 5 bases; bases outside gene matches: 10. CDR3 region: CASRGDYVGDNEQFF. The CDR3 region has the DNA TGTGCCAGCAGGGGGGACTATGTGGGGGACAATGAGCAGTTCTTC.

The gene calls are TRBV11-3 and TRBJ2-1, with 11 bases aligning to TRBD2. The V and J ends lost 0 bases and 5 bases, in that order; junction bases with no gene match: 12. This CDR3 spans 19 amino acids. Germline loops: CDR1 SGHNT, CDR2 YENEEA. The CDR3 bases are TGTGCCAGCAGCTTAGAGTTAGGCCTAGCGGGAGGTAGGGACAATGAGCAGTTCTTC. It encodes CASSLELGLAGGRDNEQFF.

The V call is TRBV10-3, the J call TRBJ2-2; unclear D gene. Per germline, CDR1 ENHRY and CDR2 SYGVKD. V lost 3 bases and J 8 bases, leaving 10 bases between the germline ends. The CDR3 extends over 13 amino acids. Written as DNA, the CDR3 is TGTGCCATCAGTGAAGGGTATGCAGGGGAGCTGTTTTTT. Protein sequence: CAISEGYAGELFF.

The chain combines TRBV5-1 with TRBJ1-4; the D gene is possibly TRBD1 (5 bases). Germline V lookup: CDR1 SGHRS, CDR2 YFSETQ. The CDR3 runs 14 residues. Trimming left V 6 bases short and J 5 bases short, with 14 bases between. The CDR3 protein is CASTPGRENEKLFF. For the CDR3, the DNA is TGCGCCAGCACCCCGGGGCGGGAGAATGAAAAACTGTTTTTT.

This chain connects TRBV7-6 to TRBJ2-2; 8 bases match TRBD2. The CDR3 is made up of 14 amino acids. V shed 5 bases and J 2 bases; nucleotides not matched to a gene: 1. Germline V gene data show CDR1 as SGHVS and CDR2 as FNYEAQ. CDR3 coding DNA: TGTGCCAGCAGCCGGACTAGCAACACCGGGGAGCTGTTTTTT. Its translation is CASSRTSNTGELFF.

The CDR3 coding sequence is TGTGCCTGGAGAATCGGGACAGGGGGCGATGAAGCTTTCTTT. The encoded protein is CAWRIGTGGDEAFF. V is TRBV30 and J is TRBJ1-1; 12 bases agree with TRBD1. This CDR3 comprises 14 residues. CDR1 and CDR2 from the germline V gene are GTSNPN and SVGIG (reference sequence). Unmatched junction bases numbered 6, after V lost 3 bases and J lost 7 bases.

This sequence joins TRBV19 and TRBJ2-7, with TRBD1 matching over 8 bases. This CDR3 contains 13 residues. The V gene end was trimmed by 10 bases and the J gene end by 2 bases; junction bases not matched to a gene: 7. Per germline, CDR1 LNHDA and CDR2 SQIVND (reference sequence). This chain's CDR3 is CATMGQAAYEQYF. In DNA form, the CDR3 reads TGTGCCACCATGGGACAGGCCGCCTACGAGCAGTACTTC.

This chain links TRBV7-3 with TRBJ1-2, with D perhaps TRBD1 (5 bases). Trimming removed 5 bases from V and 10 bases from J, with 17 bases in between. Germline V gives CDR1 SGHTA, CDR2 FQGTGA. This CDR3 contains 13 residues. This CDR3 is CASSLRASDPYTF. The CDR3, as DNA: TGTGCCAGCAGCCTCAGGGCTTCGGACCCCTACACCTTC.

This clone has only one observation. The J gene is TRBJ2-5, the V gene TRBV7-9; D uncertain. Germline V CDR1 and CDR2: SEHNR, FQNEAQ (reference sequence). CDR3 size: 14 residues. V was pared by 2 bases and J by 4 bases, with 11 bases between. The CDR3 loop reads CASSLLGQIETQYF. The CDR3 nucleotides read TGTGCCAGCAGCTTATTAGGGCAGATAGAGACCCAGTACTTC.

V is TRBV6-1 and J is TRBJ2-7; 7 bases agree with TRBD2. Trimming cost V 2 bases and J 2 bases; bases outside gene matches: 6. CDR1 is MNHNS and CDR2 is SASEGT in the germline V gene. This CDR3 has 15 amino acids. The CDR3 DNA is TGTGCCAGCAGTGAACCCGGACTAGTGGCCTACGAGCAGTACTTC. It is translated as CASSEPGLVAYEQYF.

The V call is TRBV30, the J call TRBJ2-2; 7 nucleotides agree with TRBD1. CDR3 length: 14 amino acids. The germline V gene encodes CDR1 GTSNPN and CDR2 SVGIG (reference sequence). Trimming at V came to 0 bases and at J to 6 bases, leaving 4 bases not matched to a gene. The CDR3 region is CAWSVLRGSGELFF. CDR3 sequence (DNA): TGTGCCTGGAGTGTACTCAGGGGGTCCGGGGAGCTGTTTTTT.

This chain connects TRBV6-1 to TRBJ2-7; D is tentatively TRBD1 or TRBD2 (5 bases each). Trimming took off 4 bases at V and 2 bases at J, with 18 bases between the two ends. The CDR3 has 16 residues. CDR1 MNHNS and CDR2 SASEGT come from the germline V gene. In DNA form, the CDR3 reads TGTGCCAGCAGTGCCCGCCCCGGGACGGAGCCCTACGAGCAGTACTTC. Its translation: CASSARPGTEPYEQYF.

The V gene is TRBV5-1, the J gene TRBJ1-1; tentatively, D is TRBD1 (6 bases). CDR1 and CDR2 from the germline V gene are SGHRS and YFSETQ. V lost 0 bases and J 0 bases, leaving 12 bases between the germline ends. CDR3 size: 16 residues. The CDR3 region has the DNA TGCGCCAGCAGCTTGGAGGGGGTGGCGGTGAACACTGAAGCTTTCTTT. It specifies CASSLEGVAVNTEAFF.

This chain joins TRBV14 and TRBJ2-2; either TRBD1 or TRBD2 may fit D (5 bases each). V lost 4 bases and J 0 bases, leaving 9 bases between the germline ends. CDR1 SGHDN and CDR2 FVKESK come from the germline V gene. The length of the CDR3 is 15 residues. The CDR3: CASSPGTPNTGELFF. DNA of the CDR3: TGTGCCAGCAGCCCCGGGACGCCGAACACCGGGGAGCTGTTTTTT.

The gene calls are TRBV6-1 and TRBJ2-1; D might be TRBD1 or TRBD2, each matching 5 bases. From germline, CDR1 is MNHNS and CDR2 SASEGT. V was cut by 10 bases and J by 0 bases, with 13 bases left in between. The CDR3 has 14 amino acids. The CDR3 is CAIAWGSSYNEQFF. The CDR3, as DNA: TGTGCCATAGCTTGGGGGAGCTCCTACAATGAGCAGTTCTTC.

CDR3 in DNA: TGTGCCAGCAGTTCCCCGGGACAGGGGCCCTCTGGGGCCAACGTCCTGACTTTC. Translated, it gives CASSSPGQGPSGANVLTF. The gene calls are TRBV27 and TRBJ2-6; 10 bases align to TRBD1. V shed 4 bases and J 0 bases; nucleotides not matched to a gene: 6. CDR1 and CDR2 (germline): MNHEY, SMNVEV (reference sequence). CDR3 length equals 18 residues.

DNA for the CDR3: TGTGCCAGCAACGGACAGGGAGGCTCCTACGAGCAGTACTTC. Amino acids: CASNGQGGSYEQYF. The rearrangement joins TRBV2 to TRBJ2-7, with 8 positions matching TRBD1. Germline values: CDR1 SNHLY, CDR2 FYNNEI. V lost 7 bases and J lost 0; bases outside the gene matches: 5. This CDR3 contains 14 residues.

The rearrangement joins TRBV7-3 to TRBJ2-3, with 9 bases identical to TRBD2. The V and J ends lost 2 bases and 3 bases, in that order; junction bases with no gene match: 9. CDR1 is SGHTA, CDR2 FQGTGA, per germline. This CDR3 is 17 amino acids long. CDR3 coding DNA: TGTGCCAGCAGCTTACGACCTAGCGGGGTGCGGACAGATACGCAGTATTTT. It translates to CASSLRPSGVRTDTQYF.

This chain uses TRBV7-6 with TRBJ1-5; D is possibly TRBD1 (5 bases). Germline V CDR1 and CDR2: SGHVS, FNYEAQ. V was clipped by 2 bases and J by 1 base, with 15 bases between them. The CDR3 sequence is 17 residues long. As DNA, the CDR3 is TGTGCCAGCAGCTTAAAACCAGGGACGGTAAGCAATCAGCCCCAGCATTTT. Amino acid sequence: CASSLKPGTVSNQPQHF.

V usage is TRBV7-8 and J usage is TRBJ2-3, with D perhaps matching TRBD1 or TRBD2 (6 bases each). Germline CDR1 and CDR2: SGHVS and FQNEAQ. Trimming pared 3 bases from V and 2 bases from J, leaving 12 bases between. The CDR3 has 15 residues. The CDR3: CASSFIRGVTDTQYF. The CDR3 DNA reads TGTGCCAGCAGCTTCATAAGGGGGGTCACAGATACGCAGTATTTT.

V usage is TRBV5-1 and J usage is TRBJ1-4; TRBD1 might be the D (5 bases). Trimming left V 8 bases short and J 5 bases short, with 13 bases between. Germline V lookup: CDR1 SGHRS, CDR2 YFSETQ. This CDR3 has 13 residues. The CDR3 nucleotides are TGCGCCAGTACGACAGAGCCAAATGAAAAACTGTTTTTT. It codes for CASTTEPNEKLFF.

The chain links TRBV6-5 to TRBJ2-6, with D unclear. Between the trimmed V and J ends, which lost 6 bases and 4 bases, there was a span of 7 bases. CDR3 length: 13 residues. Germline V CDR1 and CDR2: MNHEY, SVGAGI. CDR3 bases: TGTGCCAGCAGGACCAAGGGGGCCAACGTCCTGACTTTC. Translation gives CASRTKGANVLTF.

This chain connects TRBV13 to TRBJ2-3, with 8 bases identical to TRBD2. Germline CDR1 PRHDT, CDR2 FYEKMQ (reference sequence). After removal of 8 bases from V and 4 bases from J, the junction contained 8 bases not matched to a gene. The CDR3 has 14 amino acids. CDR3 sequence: CASAREGPADTQYF. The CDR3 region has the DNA TGTGCCAGCGCCCGGGAGGGCCCCGCAGATACGCAGTATTTT.

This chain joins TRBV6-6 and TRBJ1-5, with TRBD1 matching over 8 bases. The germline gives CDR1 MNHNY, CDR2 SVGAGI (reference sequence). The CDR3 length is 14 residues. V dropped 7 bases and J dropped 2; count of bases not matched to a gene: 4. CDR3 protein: CASNLQGGNQPQHF. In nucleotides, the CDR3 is TGTGCCAGCAACTTACAGGGGGGCAATCAGCCCCAGCATTTT.

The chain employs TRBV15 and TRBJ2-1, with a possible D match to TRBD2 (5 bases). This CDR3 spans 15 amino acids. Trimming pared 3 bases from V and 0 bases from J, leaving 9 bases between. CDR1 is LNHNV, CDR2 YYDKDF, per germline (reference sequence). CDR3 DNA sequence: TGTGCCACCAGCAGGGTGGGGAGCTCCTACAATGAGCAGTTCTTC. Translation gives CATSRVGSSYNEQFF.

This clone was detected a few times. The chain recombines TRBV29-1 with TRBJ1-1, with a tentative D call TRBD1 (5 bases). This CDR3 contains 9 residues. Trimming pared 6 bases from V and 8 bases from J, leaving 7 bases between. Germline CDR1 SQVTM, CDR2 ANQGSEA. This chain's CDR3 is CSVGGEAFF. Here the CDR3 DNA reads TGCAGCGTGGGGGGGGAAGCTTTCTTT.

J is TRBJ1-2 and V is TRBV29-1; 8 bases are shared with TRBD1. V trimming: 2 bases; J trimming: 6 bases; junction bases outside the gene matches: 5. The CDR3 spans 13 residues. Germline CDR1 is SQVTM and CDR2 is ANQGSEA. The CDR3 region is CSVESQGANGYTF. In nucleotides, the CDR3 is TGCAGCGTTGAAAGTCAGGGGGCGAATGGCTACACCTTC. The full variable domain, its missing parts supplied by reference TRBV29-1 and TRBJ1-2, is SAVISQKPSRDICQRGTSLTIQCQVDSQVTMMFWYRQQPGQSLTLIATANQGSEATYESGFVIDKFPISRPNLTFSTLTVSNMSPEDSSIYLCSVESQGANGYTFGSGTRLTVV.